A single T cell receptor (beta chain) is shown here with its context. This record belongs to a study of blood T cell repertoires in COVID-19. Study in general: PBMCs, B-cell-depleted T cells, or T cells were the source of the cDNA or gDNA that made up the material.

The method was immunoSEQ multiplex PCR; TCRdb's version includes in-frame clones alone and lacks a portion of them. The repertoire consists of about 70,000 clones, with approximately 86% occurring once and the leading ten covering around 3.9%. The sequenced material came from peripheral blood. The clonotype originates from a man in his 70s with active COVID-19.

CDR3: CASRHPGPLGYTF. The CDR3 coding sequence is TGTGCCAGTAGACACCCAGGGCCATTGGGCTACACCTTC. V usage is TRBV19 and J usage is TRBJ1-2, with a tentative D call TRBD1 (5 bases). The CDR3 is 13 residues long. With 6 bases removed from V and 8 bases from J, the gap between germline ends came to 16 bases. CDR1 is LNHDA and CDR2 is SQIVND in the germline V gene (reference sequence).